The source of this T cell receptor beta chain is a study of blood T cell repertoires in COVID-19. For the study at large: Collection of acute and convalescent COVID-19 samples took place in the United States, Italy and Spain. PBMCs, B-cell-depleted T cells, or T cells were the source of the cDNA or gDNA that made up the material.

Germline V gene data show CDR1 as LGHDT and CDR2 as YNNKEL (reference sequence). The CDR3 runs to 15 residues. V lost 1 base and J lost 10; bases outside the gene matches: 5. TCRdb keeps only in-frame clones here, not all; method: immunoSEQ multiplex PCR. The table records 50,000 to 80,000 clones, around 90% of them present only once. Sequencing was performed on peripheral blood. V usage is TRBV3-1 (or the pseudogene TRBV3-2) and J usage is TRBJ1-6; TRBD1 matches 9 bases. This TCR came from a woman older than 75 with active COVID-19. The CDR3 nucleotides are TGTGCCAGCAGCCAAGGGGACAGGGTGCGGTCACCCCTCCACTTT. Translation: CASSQGDRVRSPLHF.